These T cell receptor beta chains were read from a single sample in a study of cytomegalovirus exposure and HLA in healthy donors. Assay: immunoSEQ multiplex PCR; the TCRdb copy retains only in-frame clones and omits some. This sample has approximately 190,000 clones, with approximately 80% found just once. The source material was PBMCs. All receptors come from a boy aged 2 to 10 in good health and CMV-seronegative. Both conserved end residues are part of each CDR3. A D gene is named only where the DNA matches it firmly. Only part of the rows carry a size: once, few, many, or a class if the clone is expanded.

>few|-|TRBV9|TRBJ2-1
TGTGCCAGCAGCGTTAGGACAGACAACAATGAGCAGTTCTTC
CASSVRTDNNEQFF
>-|TRBD1|TRBV2|TRBJ1-5
TGTGCCAGCAGCGCGACAGGGGGGGGAAACAATCAGCCCCAGCATTTT
CASSATGGGNNQPQHF
>-|TRBD2|TRBV19|TRBJ2-2
TGTGCCAGTAGGGAGCGGGGGGCCCCTAACACCGGGGAGCTGTTTTTT
CASRERGAPNTGELFF
>few|-|TRBV7-2|TRBJ1-3
TGTGCCAGCAGCCCGAGGGGGAACAGAGTCTATTTT
CASSPRGNRVYF
>-|-|TRBV7-2|TRBJ2-5
TGTGCCAGCAGCTTAGGGCCGGGAGACGAGACCCAGTACTTC
CASSLGPGDETQYF
>-|-|TRBV5-4|TRBJ2-7
TGTGCCAGCAGCATCACAGGGTCGGAAGAGCAGTACTTC
CASSITGSEEQYF
>-|TRBD2|TRBV18|TRBJ2-1
TGTGCCAGCTCACGTCCCTCGAGCGGGACTTCCTACAATGAGCAGTTCTTC
CASSRPSSGTSYNEQFF
>-|-|TRBV30|TRBJ2-1
TGTGCCTGGAGTGTACTGTTTGAGCAGTTCTTC
CAWSVLFEQFF
>-|-|TRBV5-6|TRBJ2-5
TGTGCCAGCAGCTCCCCAGACTATTCCCAAGAGACCCAGTACTTC
CASSSPDYSQETQYF
>once|-|TRBV6-6|TRBJ1-5
TGTGCCAGCAGTTACACTGATCAGCCCCAGCATTTT
CASSYTDQPQHF
>few|TRBD2|TRBV5-1|TRBJ2-7
TGCGCCAGCAGCTTGAGAGTTCCTCGCGGGGGGCGAAACTACGAGCAGTACTTC
CASSLRVPRGGRNYEQYF
>-|-|TRBV10-3|TRBJ1-1
TGTGCCATCAGGCTAATACAGGGAAACACTGAAGCTTTCTTT
CAIRLIQGNTEAFF
>-|TRBD1|TRBV4-2|TRBJ1-2
TGTGCCAGCGGAGACGGGACAGGCACCCTAAGGGGCTACACCTTC
CASGDGTGTLRGYTF
>-|-|TRBV5-8|TRBJ1-5
TGTGCCAGCAGCTTGTCCTCTTATAGCAATGATCAGCCCCAGCATTTT
CASSLSSYSNDQPQHF
>-|TRBD1|TRBV30|TRBJ1-2
TGTGCCTGGAGTGCCGGGACAGATTATGGCTACACCTTC
CAWSAGTDYGYTF
>once|TRBD2|TRBV18|TRBJ2-3
TGTGCCAGCTCACCACTAGCGGGGGTGGCAGATACGCAGTATTTT
CASSPLAGVADTQYF
>-|-|TRBV20-1|TRBJ2-5
TGCAGTGTAGCGCGAGAGACCCAGTACTTC
CSVARETQYF
>-|-|TRBV6-5|TRBJ1-3
TGTGCCAGCAAAGGAAGCGTCAGCTCTGGAAACACCATATATTTT
CASKGSVSSGNTIYF
>-|TRBD1|TRBV5-1|TRBJ1-2
TGCGCCAGCAGCTTAACAGGGGTTTTTAGCTACACCTTC
CASSLTGVFSYTF
>-|-|TRBV27|TRBJ2-3
TGTGCCAGCAATCAGGTTGGCGACACAGATACGCAGTATTTT
CASNQVGDTDTQYF
>-|-|TRBV6-5|TRBJ2-3
TGTGCCAGCACTTTACAGGGCGCTAGCACAGATACGCAGTATTTT
CASTLQGASTDTQYF
>once|TRBD1|TRBV4-2|TRBJ2-6
TGTGCCAGCAGGGCTCCGGGACAGGGGACCGGGGCCAACGTCCTGACTTTC
CASRAPGQGTGANVLTF
>-|TRBD2|TRBV7-2|TRBJ2-7
TGTGCCAGCAGCCTCGATAGCGGGCCTGCCTACGAGCAGTACTTC
CASSLDSGPAYEQYF
>-|-|TRBV2|TRBJ2-3
TGTGCCAGCCTCACGGGGTGGGATACGCAGTATTTT
CASLTGWDTQYF
>-|-|TRBV6-5|TRBJ1-6
TGTGCCAGCAGTGTATCCCGGGGTTCACCCCTCCACTTT
CASSVSRGSPLHF
>-|-|TRBV19|TRBJ1-1
TGTGCCAGTAGTATAGGGTCCGGCACTGAAGCTTTCTTT
CASSIGSGTEAFF
>-|TRBD1|TRBV6-5|TRBJ2-7
TGTGCCAGCGGGGGGACAGGGTTCCCCTACGAGCAGTACTTC
CASGGTGFPYEQYF
>-|TRBD2|TRBV5-1|TRBJ2-1
TGCGCCAGCAGCAGCACTAGCGGGGGGTACAATGAGCAGTTCTTC
CASSSTSGGYNEQFF
>-|TRBD1|TRBV5-6|TRBJ2-3
TGTGCCAGCAGCTTGGCCGGGACAGGGAGCCCAGATACGCAGTATTTT
CASSLAGTGSPDTQYF
>few|-|TRBV4-3|TRBJ2-2
TGCGCCAGCAGCCTCCACTCAGGGGAAACCGGGGAGCTGTTTTTT
CASSLHSGETGELFF
>-|-|TRBV7-9|TRBJ2-1
TGTGCCAGCAGCTTAAATAGCGGCAGGAGTAATGAGCAGTTCTTC
CASSLNSGRSNEQFF
>-|TRBD1|TRBV12-5|TRBJ2-5
TGTGCTAGTGCTCAGTATTACAGGGGAGAGACCCAGTACTTC
CASAQYYRGETQYF
>-|TRBD1|TRBV6-6|TRBJ1-2
TGTGCCAGCAGTAAGCGGACAGGGGCGGGCTATGGCTACACCTTC
CASSKRTGAGYGYTF
>-|TRBD1|TRBV7-9|TRBJ2-7
TGTGCCAGCAGCGCTGATCCGGGACAGGGGGAAGACGAGCAGTACTTC
CASSADPGQGEDEQYF
>-|TRBD1|TRBV29-1|TRBJ2-1
TGCAGCGTTGAAGGGACAGGGGGTTACAATGAGCAGTTCTTC
CSVEGTGGYNEQFF
>-|TRBD1|TRBV5-1|TRBJ1-2
TGCGCCAGCAGCACGGGACAGGGCCCGGATGGCTACACCTTC
CASSTGQGPDGYTF
>-|TRBD2|TRBV27|TRBJ2-7
TGTGCCAGCAGTTTACGAGGGACTAGCGGGGGGGCCTACGAGCAGTACTTC
CASSLRGTSGGAYEQYF
>-|-|TRBV5-3|TRBJ1-1
TGTGCCAGAAGCTTGGGTGGGCTGGGCCAGAACACTGAAGCTTTCTTT
CARSLGGLGQNTEAFF
>-|TRBD2|TRBV7-2|TRBJ2-4
TGTGCCAGCAGCCCGTGGGCGGGGGGCAAAAACATTCAGTACTTC
CASSPWAGGKNIQYF
>-|TRBD2|TRBV7-2|TRBJ2-7
TGTGCCAGCAGCTTAGCAGCGGGGGGGCTGGACGAGCAGTACTTC
CASSLAAGGLDEQYF
>-|TRBD1|TRBV28|TRBJ1-1
TGTGCCAGCAGCCCAGGACAGGACCCTGAAGCTTTCTTT
CASSPGQDPEAFF
>once|-|TRBV9|TRBJ2-3
TGTGCCAGCAGCCTAGCCTTCACAGATACGCAGTATTTT
CASSLAFTDTQYF
>-|TRBD2|TRBV11-2|TRBJ2-3
TGTGCCAGCAGCTTAGGGACTAGCGGGATCACAGATACGCAGTATTTT
CASSLGTSGITDTQYF
>-|-|TRBV20-1|TRBJ2-1
TGCAGTGCTAGCGCCCCCGGGCAGTTCTTC
CSASAPGQFF
>few|-|TRBV5-8|TRBJ2-4
TGTGCCAGCAGCTTGTTGCAGGGGGGAAATATGTTGGGAAACATTCAGTACTTC
CASSLLQGGNMLGNIQYF
>few|TRBD1|TRBV6-6|TRBJ1-4
TGTGCCAGCAGTTCGTTACAGGGGCCCTTAAATGAAAAACTGTTTTTT
CASSSLQGPLNEKLFF
>-|TRBD1|TRBV4-3|TRBJ2-2
TGCGCCAGCAGCCAAGCCTCCCTGACAGGGTACCCCGGGGAGCTGTTTTTT
CASSQASLTGYPGELFF
>once|-|TRBV6-5|TRBJ2-7
TGTGCCAGCAGTTCACACTACGAGCAGTACTTC
CASSSHYEQYF
>-|-|TRBV4-1|TRBJ2-7
TGCGCCAGCAGCCGAATGGCGGGGAGGAACGACGAGCAGTACTTC
CASSRMAGRNDEQYF
>-|-|TRBV18|TRBJ2-5
TGTGCCAGCTCGCCTAGACGGAACCAAGAGACCCAGTACTTC
CASSPRRNQETQYF
>-|-|TRBV13|TRBJ2-1
TGTGCCAGCAGCTTAGATCTAGTCTACAATGAGCAGTTCTTC
CASSLDLVYNEQFF
>-|-|TRBV7-3|TRBJ1-1
TGTGCCAGCAGCTTATATGCAGGCGCTGAAGCTTTCTTT
CASSLYAGAEAFF
>-|-|TRBV7-2|TRBJ2-3
TGTGCCAGCAGCTTAGTTAGACACAATACGCAGTATTTT
CASSLVRHNTQYF
>-|-|TRBV10-3|TRBJ1-6
TGTGCCAGCAAACAGGGATGGAATTCACCCCTCCACTTT
CASKQGWNSPLHF
>-|-|TRBV4-3|TRBJ1-2
TGCGCCAGCAGCCCCCTGGAGGGGTATGGCTACACCTTC
CASSPLEGYGYTF
>-|TRBD1|TRBV5-5|TRBJ1-4
TGTGCCAGCAGCTCGGGACAGGGTAATGAAAAACTGTTTTTT
CASSSGQGNEKLFF
>-|TRBD2|TRBV5-1|TRBJ2-6
TGCGCCAGCAGTTCCGGGAGGTCTGGGGCCAACGTCCTGACTTTC
CASSSGRSGANVLTF